The 24 T cell receptor beta chains below were found in one sample sequenced in a study of T cells expressing NK-cell markers. Each CDR3 protein gets one entry in TCRdb, which reprocessed the 5' RACE reads and gives no DNA. The ten top clones account for approximately 3.6%, within a sample of 550,000 to 600,000 distinct CDR3 sequences. The sequenced sample consisted of blood T cells: a sorted CD56 or NKG2C T cell subset, CD4+ or CD8+ T cells, or bulk PBMC T cells (not recorded which). These receptors were taken from a man in his late teens or twenties in good health.

This chain joins TRBV20-1 and TRBJ1-1; the D gene TCRdb calls, TRBD1, cannot be checked with no DNA. The CDR3 length is 13 residues. CDR1 and CDR2 from the germline V gene are DFQATT and SNEGSKA (reference sequence). The CDR3 sequence: CSAWDSHHTEAFF.

The chain carries TRBV27 and TRBJ2-7; TCRdb outputs TRBD2, but without DNA this stays unchecked. The germline CDR1 and CDR2 sequences are MNHEY and SMNVEV (reference sequence). The CDR3 sequence is 14 residues long. CDR3 sequence reads: CASSGLASLYEQYF.

V is TRBV9 and J is TRBJ2-7; TCRdb outputs TRBD2, but without DNA this stays unchecked. Germline V gives CDR1 SGDLS, CDR2 YYNGEE. This CDR3 is built from 14 residues. The CDR3 region is CASSVAGLAYEQYF.

This rearrangement joins TRBV12-3 or TRBV12-4 to TRBJ2-1; TCRdb's D call of TRBD1 is untestable without DNA. The CDR3 spans 15 residues. The CDR3 loop reads CASSFDGAGANEQFF.

The chain carries TRBV5-1 and TRBJ2-2. The CDR3 covers 15 residues. From germline, CDR1 is SGHRS and CDR2 YFSETQ. CDR3 loop: CASSLVLGSTGELFF.

This CDR3 reads CASSQLPLSGLATDTQYF. This rearrangement joins TRBV28 to TRBJ2-3; the TCRdb call, TRBD2, lacks DNA for checking. CDR1 is MDHEN, CDR2 SYDVKM, per germline. This CDR3 spans 18 amino acids. Complete variable domain (other parts from reference TRBV28 and TRBJ2-3): DVKVTQSSRYLVKRTGEKVFLECVQDMDHENMFWYRQDPGLGLRLIYFSYDVKMKEKGDIPEGYSVSREKKERFSLILESASTNQTSMYLCASSQLPLSGLATDTQYFGPGTRLTVL.

V and J are TRBV18 and TRBJ1-1. There are 11 residues in the CDR3. CDR1 and CDR2 (germline): KGHSH, LQKENI. The CDR3 spells CASHFGSEAFF.

CDR3 residues: CAISESAGRGSGANVLTF. V gene TRBV10-3 combines with J gene TRBJ2-6; TCRdb indicates TRBD2, and absent DNA this call remains unverified. Germline V gene lookup returns CDR1 ENHRY and CDR2 SYGVKD. CDR3 length: 18 residues.

This chain's CDR3 is CASSQDLGYEQYF. The chain is built from TRBV4-3 and TRBJ2-7. The CDR3 contains 13 residues. CDR1 and CDR2 from the germline V gene are LGHNA and YSLEER.

The chain recombines TRBV6-5 with TRBJ1-6. The CDR3 has 16 residues. Germline V lookup: CDR1 MNHEY, CDR2 SVGAGI. CDR3 sequence reads: CASSYSIPQYNSPLHF.

CDR3 in amino acids: CASWSVVGSPLHF. V is TRBV12-3 or TRBV12-4 and J is TRBJ1-6. This CDR3 has 13 amino acids.

V usage is TRBV6-1 and J usage is TRBJ1-6. The CDR3 contains 14 residues. CDR1 and CDR2 from the germline V gene are MNHNS and SASEGT. The CDR3 region is CATGDRNHNSPLHF.

This chain links TRBV4-2 with TRBJ2-2; TCRdb's assignment of TRBD2 cannot be checked, as there is no DNA. The CDR3 has 17 residues. Germline loops: CDR1 LGHNA, CDR2 YNFKEQ. CDR3: CASSQEDWLSHTGELFF.

This CDR3 is CASSQDRVTKNIQYF. V usage is TRBV6-1 and J usage is TRBJ2-4; TCRdb designates TRBD1, a call that cannot be tested without DNA. The CDR3 totals 15 residues. CDR1 and CDR2 (germline): MNHNS, SASEGT.

The J gene is TRBJ2-3, the V gene TRBV7-3; lacking DNA, the TRBD2 call made by TCRdb goes unchecked. Germline V gene data show CDR1 as SGHTA and CDR2 as FQGTGA. This CDR3 has 13 amino acids. The CDR3 reads CASSLNDGDTQYF.

V gene TRBV20-1 combines with J gene TRBJ1-1. CDR3 length: 14 amino acids. The germline CDR1 and CDR2 sequences are DFQATT and SNEGSKA (reference sequence). CDR3: CSATRDSLNTEAFF.

The chain combines TRBV5-4 with TRBJ1-2; TCRdb names TRBD1, which stays unverified in the absence of DNA. There are 15 residues in the CDR3. The germline CDR1 and CDR2 sequences are SGHNT and YYREEE (reference sequence). The chain's CDR3 is CASSENRDRVYGYTF. Together with reference TRBV5-4 and TRBJ1-2, the CDR3 gives the full variable domain: ETGVTQSPTHLIKTRGQQVTLRCSSQSGHNTVSWYQQALGQGPQFIFQYYREEENGRGNFPPRFSGLQFPNYSSELNVNALELDDSALYLCASSENRDRVYGYTFGSGTRLTVV.

J is TRBJ2-4 and V is TRBV6-2 or TRBV6-3. Germline assignment: CDR1 MNHEY and CDR2 SVGEGT. The CDR3 runs 15 residues. CDR3 amino acids: CASSPVGGVKNIQYF.

The rearrangement joins TRBV9 to TRBJ2-3; TCRdb's D call of TRBD1 is untestable without DNA. The CDR3 length is 14 residues. Looked up from germline, CDR1 is SGDLS and CDR2 is YYNGEE. CDR3 protein: CASSPGHSQDTQYF.

The V gene is TRBV6-2 or TRBV6-3, the J gene TRBJ2-1; TCRdb's D call, TRBD2, is unchecked because there is no DNA. Germline CDR1 reads MNHEY; CDR2 reads SVGEGT. The length of the CDR3 is 14 residues. This chain's CDR3 is CASSSMAIRPEQFF.

V usage is TRBV9 and J usage is TRBJ2-2; TCRdb designates TRBD2, a call that cannot be tested without DNA. Germline V CDR1 and CDR2: SGDLS, YYNGEE. This CDR3 is built from 15 residues. This CDR3 is CASSGTRGGTGELFF. Filled out from reference TRBV9 and TRBJ2-2, the complete variable domain reads DSGVTQTPKHLITATGQRVTLRCSPRSGDLSVYWYQQSLDQGLQFLIQYYNGEERAKGNILERFSAQQFPDLHSELNLSSLELGDSALYFCASSGTRGGTGELFFGEGSRLTVL.

This sequence joins TRBV7-9 and TRBJ2-7; with no DNA, the TCRdb D assignment of TRBD2 cannot be verified. This CDR3 comprises 13 residues. The V gene's germline CDR1 is SEHNR and CDR2 FQNEAQ (reference sequence). The CDR3 sequence is CASSEMAGYEQYF.

This rearrangement joins TRBV12-3 or TRBV12-4 to TRBJ1-4; TCRdb reports TRBD1, a call that lacks DNA to check it against. The CDR3 length is 16 residues. The CDR3 loop reads CASSLRVGTANEKLFF.

This rearrangement joins TRBV12-3 or TRBV12-4 to TRBJ2-7; the D call from TCRdb, TRBD2, cannot be confirmed without DNA. There are 16 residues in the CDR3. This CDR3 is CASSPGTSGRTYEQYF.